One sample yielded the 2 T cell receptor beta chains listed below, sequenced in a study of blood T cells in healthy people across ages. The second PCR ran roughly 7 to 12 cycles with a sample-barcoded 5' primer and J-beta primers. TCRdb reprocessed the 5' RACE reads via MiXCR and lists one record per CDR3 protein. The sample has about 800,000 distinct CDR3 sequences; 25% are singletons. In addition, the sample was reused for a study of T cells of mothers and their children.

The sample was blood. Every receptor here comes from a boy aged 10-17 years in good health.

There are a few counts of this clonotype. The rearrangement links TRBV23-1 to TRBJ2-2, with 7 bases matching TRBD2. TRBV23-1 is given ORF status, its function remaining uncertain. There are 17 residues in the CDR3. The J segment lost 0 bases and the V segment lost 6 bases, leaving 10 bases of the junction unmatched. DNA for the CDR3: TGCGCCAGCAGATCAACCCTAGCGGTTACGAACACCGGGGAGCTGTTTTTT. Its protein is CASRSTLAVTNTGELFF.

The chain links TRBV5-1 to TRBJ2-3, with a possible D match to TRBD2 (5 bases). The length of the CDR3 is 14 residues. V was trimmed by 0 bases and J by 7 bases, leaving 12 bases between them. Germline lookup yields CDR1 SGHRS and CDR2 YFSETQ. CDR3 region: CASSLGTDAYTQYF. DNA for the CDR3: TGCGCCAGCAGCTTGGGGACTGACGCATATACGCAGTATTTT. The full variable domain, rest sourced from reference TRBV5-1 and TRBJ2-3, is KAGVTQTPRYLIKTRGQQVTLSCSPISGHRSVSWYQQTPGQGLQFLFEYFSETQRNKGNFPGRFSGRQFSNSRSEMNVSTLELGDSALYLCASSLGTDAYTQYFGPGTRLTVL.